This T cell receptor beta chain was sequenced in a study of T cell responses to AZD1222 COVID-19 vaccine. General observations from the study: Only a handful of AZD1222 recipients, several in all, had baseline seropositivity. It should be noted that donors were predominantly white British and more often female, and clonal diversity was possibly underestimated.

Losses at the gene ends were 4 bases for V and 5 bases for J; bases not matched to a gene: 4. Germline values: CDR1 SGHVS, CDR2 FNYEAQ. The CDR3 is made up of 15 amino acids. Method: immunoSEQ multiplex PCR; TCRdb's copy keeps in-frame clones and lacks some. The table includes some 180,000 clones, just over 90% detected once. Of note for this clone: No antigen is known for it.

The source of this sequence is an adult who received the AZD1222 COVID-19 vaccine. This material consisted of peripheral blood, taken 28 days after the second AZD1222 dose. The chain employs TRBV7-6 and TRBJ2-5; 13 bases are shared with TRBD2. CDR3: CASSWGLAGKETQYF. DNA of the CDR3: TGTGCCAGCAGCTGGGGACTAGCGGGAAAGGAGACCCAGTACTTC.